What follows is one TCR beta chain and its context. This CDR3 spans 15 amino acids. Germline values: CDR1 GTSNPN, CDR2 SVGIG (reference sequence). Between the trimmed V and J ends, which lost 4 bases and 0 bases, there was a span of 13 bases. TCRdb's table, derived via immunoSEQ multiplex PCR, lists solely in-frame clones and lacks some. The data contain about 370,000 clones, approximately 91% of them singletons. Treatment of the sample: about 20 received Ad26.COV2.S at low or high dose, single or two shots; roughly five received placebo; per-sample allocation not given. Vaccine and placebo recipients were sampled on day 63 after the first injection. The sample comes from a study of Ad26.COV2.S vaccination and SARS-CoV-2 variants.

The genes are TRBV30 and TRBJ1-5; D remains ambiguous. Here the sequenced sample was peripheral blood, taken in a trial of Ad26.COV2.S vaccine versus placebo. The origin of this receptor is a person between 18 and 60 years old who received the Ad26.COV2.S COVID-19 vaccine or a placebo. The CDR3 DNA reads TGTGCCTGGAATACCGGGGATTATAGCAATCAGCCCCAGCATTTT. Encoded protein: CAWNTGDYSNQPQHF.